Listed below are T cell receptor beta chains from one sample, sequenced in a study of blood T cell repertoires in COVID-19. Clones were read by immunoSEQ multiplex PCR, and TCRdb kept only the in-frame ones, dropping some. The sample lists 120,000 to 150,000 clones, over 80% occurring once. Material for sequencing was peripheral blood. These receptors were taken from a man in his fifties who had recovered from COVID-19. CDR3s include the opening cysteine and the closing phenylalanine or tryptophan. The D gene is left open where the match is weak. Clone size appears in some rows only: once, few, many, or a class for an expanded clone.

size	D	V	J	DNA	CDR3
-	-	TRBV29-1	TRBJ1-2	TGCAGCGTTGAGGGCAGGCCGAGTGGCTACACCTTC	CSVEGRPSGYTF
-	TRBD1	TRBV5-4	TRBJ1-2	TGTGCCAGCAGCTTGGTGGCAGGGGGCGACCCCAACTATGGCTACACCTTC	CASSLVAGGDPNYGYTF
-	TRBD1	TRBV13	TRBJ1-1	TGTGCCAGCAGCTTAGAAGGACAGGGATATACTGAAGCTTTCTTT	CASSLEGQGYTEAFF
-	TRBD2	TRBV6-6	TRBJ2-3	TGTGCCAGCAGCCGAACTAGCGGGGGGCTCATTAGCACAGATACGCAGTATTTT	CASSRTSGGLISTDTQYF
-	-	TRBV5-5	TRBJ1-4	TGTGCCAGCAGCTTGAGGCAGGGGCTTAATGAAAAACTGTTTTTT	CASSLRQGLNEKLFF
-	-	TRBV19	TRBJ1-1	TGTGCCAGTAGTGGGGAGGCAGGCAAAAGAATCCTGAAGACTGAAGCTTTCTTT	CASSGEAGKRILKTEAFF
once	TRBD1	TRBV5-4	TRBJ1-6	TGTGCCAGCAGCAACAGGGGGCATAATTCACCCCTCCACTTT	CASSNRGHNSPLHF
-	-	TRBV6-5	TRBJ1-1	TGTGCCAGCAGTTACTCGCATCGGGATGAAGCTTTCTTT	CASSYSHRDEAFF
-	TRBD1	TRBV6-2/TRBV6-3	TRBJ1-5	TGTGCCAGCAGTTACTCGAGTCCGGACAGGGATGAATATCAGCCCCAGCATTTT	CASSYSSPDRDEYQPQHF
once	TRBD1	TRBV6-6	TRBJ2-3	TGTGCCAGCAGCATCCGGGACAGGGCCGGGGATACGCAGTATTTT	CASSIRDRAGDTQYF
once	-	TRBV7-6	TRBJ2-3	TGTGCCAGCAGCTTAGCGGGGCCTCCCACAGATACGCAGTATTTT	CASSLAGPPTDTQYF
-	-	TRBV11-2	TRBJ2-5	TGTGCCAGCAGCTTAGATCGAGTCCGGACCCAGTACTTC	CASSLDRVRTQYF
-	TRBD1	TRBV4-1	TRBJ1-2	TGCGCCAGCAGCCAACTGGGACAGATTAACTATGGCTACACCTTC	CASSQLGQINYGYTF
-	-	TRBV6-2/TRBV6-3	TRBJ1-1	TGTGCCAGCAGTTTGACAGGCAGAAACACTGAAGCTTTCTTT	CASSLTGRNTEAFF
-	-	TRBV5-1	TRBJ1-5	TGCGCCAGCAGCAGTCCGGTGAGGGTTAGCAATCAGCCCCAGCATTTT	CASSSPVRVSNQPQHF
-	TRBD1	TRBV9	TRBJ1-3	TGTGCCAGCAGCCCCGGGACAGCTTATGGAGGAAACACCATATATTTT	CASSPGTAYGGNTIYF
-	TRBD1	TRBV6-6	TRBJ1-1	TGTGCCAGCAGTCCGACAGGGGAGAACACTGAAGCTTTCTTT	CASSPTGENTEAFF
-	-	TRBV19	TRBJ1-5	TGTGCCAGTAGTATGAGGCAGAGGGAGCCCCAGCATTTT	CASSMRQREPQHF
-	-	TRBV6-2/TRBV6-3	TRBJ2-2	TGTGCCAGCAGTTCCTGGCAAGACAGGTGGGACACCGGGGAGCTGTTTTTT	CASSSWQDRWDTGELFF
-	-	TRBV24-1	TRBJ2-7	TGTGCCACCAGTGATTTGCGACAGGCCCCTCCGTCCTACGAGCAGTACTTC	CATSDLRQAPPSYEQYF
-	-	TRBV19	TRBJ1-2	TGTGCCAGTAGCACGGCGCTAATTTATGGGGCGAGTGGCTACACCTTC	CASSTALIYGASGYTF
-	-	TRBV9	TRBJ1-2	TGTGCCAGCAGCCCGGGACAAGGACCTTCTGGCTACACCTTC	CASSPGQGPSGYTF
-	TRBD2	TRBV29-1	TRBJ2-1	TGCAGCGGATCCGGGACTACAAGCTCCTACAATGAGCAGTTCTTC	CSGSGTTSSYNEQFF
-	-	TRBV5-8	TRBJ2-7	TGTGCCAGCAGCCCGGGACACCGAATGGGCGAGCAGTACTTC	CASSPGHRMGEQYF
-	TRBD1	TRBV7-6	TRBJ2-5	TGTGCCAGCAGCCCAAATAACGACAGGGTAGAGACCCAGTACTTC	CASSPNNDRVETQYF
-	-	TRBV30	TRBJ1-1	TGTGCCTGGAGTGTACGACTCTCCGGGGAAGGGAACACTGAAGCTTTCTTT	CAWSVRLSGEGNTEAFF